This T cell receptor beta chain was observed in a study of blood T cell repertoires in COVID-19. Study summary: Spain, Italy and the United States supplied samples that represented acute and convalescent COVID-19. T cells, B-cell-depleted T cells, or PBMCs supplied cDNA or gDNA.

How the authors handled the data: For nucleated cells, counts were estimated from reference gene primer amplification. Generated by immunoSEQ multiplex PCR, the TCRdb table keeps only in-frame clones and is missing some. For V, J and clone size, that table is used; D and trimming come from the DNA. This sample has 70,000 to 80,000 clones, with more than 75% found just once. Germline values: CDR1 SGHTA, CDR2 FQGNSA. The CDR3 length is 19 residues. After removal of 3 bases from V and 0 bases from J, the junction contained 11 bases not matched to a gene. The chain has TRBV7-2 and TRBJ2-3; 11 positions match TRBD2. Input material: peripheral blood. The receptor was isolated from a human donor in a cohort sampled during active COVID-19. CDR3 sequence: CASSFVAGTSGSSTDTQYF. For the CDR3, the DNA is TGTGCCAGCAGCTTCGTAGCCGGGACTAGCGGCTCTAGCACAGATACGCAGTATTTT. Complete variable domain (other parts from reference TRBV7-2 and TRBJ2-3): GAGVSQSPSNKVTEKGKDVELRCDPISGHTALYWYRQSLGQGLEFLIYFQGNSAPDKSGLPSDRFSAERTGGSVSTLTIQRTQQEDSAVYLCASSFVAGTSGSSTDTQYFGPGTRLTVL.